The next 32 T cell receptor beta chains were all read from a single sample in a study of HIV-infected patients and healthy controls. No cell fractionation was done, so the repertoire covers all unsorted peripheral blood T cells. Around 0.5 ug RNA was reverse transcribed with alpha and beta constant-region primers. Each of the alpha and beta chains got its own library through chain-specific third strand synthesis with indices. TCRdb processed the 5' RACE reads anew with MiXCR; each CDR3 protein has one entry. This repertoire shows fewer than 20,000 distinct CDR3 sequences, approximately 9.5% found once; its top ten account for over 5.5%. Material: blood. These receptors came from an adult in good health.

This clonotype was detected many times. The rearrangement joins TRBV28 to TRBJ2-5; TRBD2 aligns across 12 bases. Per germline, CDR1 MDHEN and CDR2 SYDVKM. V shed 6 bases, J shed 4 bases, and the junction held 9 bases outside the gene matches. CDR3 length equals 16 residues. CDR3 amino acids: CASSPPSGRAGETQYF. In DNA form, the CDR3 reads TGTGCCAGCAGCCCTCCTAGCGGGAGGGCCGGAGAGACCCAGTACTTC. The variable domain in full, completed from reference TRBV28 and TRBJ2-5, reads DVKVTQSSRYLVKRTGEKVFLECVQDMDHENMFWYRQDPGLGLRLIYFSYDVKMKEKGDIPEGYSVSREKKERFSLILESASTNQTSMYLCASSPPSGRAGETQYFGPGTRLLVL.

In this sample, this clonotype turned up many times. This chain connects TRBV12-3 or TRBV12-4 to TRBJ2-1; 9 nucleotides agree with TRBD2. V was pared by 6 bases and J by 6 bases, with 9 bases of the junction left unmatched. CDR3 size: 15 residues. As DNA, the CDR3 is TGTGCCAGCAGACCCCCTAGCGGGGCACCCAATGAGCAGTTCTTC. Translation: CASRPPSGAPNEQFF.

This clonotype was recorded many times. The V gene is TRBV2, the J gene TRBJ2-7; unclear D gene. CDR3 length: 14 residues. Germline CDR1 reads SNHLY; CDR2 reads FYNNEI. The V and J ends lost 6 bases and 5 bases respectively, with 17 bases between them. DNA for the CDR3: TGTGCCAGCAGACCTGCCATCGTATCGCACGAGCAGTACTTC. It specifies CASRPAIVSHEQYF. The whole variable domain, remainder taken from reference TRBV2 and TRBJ2-7, is EPEVTQTPSHQVTQMGQEVILRCVPISNHLYFYWYRQILGQKVEFLVSFYNNEISEKSEIFDDQFSVERPDGSNFTLKIRSTKLEDSAMYFCASRPAIVSHEQYFGPGTRLTVT.

This sequence joins TRBV7-2 and TRBJ2-2, with a possible D match to TRBD2 (6 bases). V lost 5 bases to trimming and J lost 6 bases, with 10 bases between them. The germline gives CDR1 SGHTA, CDR2 FQGNSA. The CDR3 spans 13 residues. In DNA, the CDR3 is TGTGCCAGCAGCCCCCGGGACTCCGGGGAGCTGTTTTTT. Encoded protein: CASSPRDSGELFF.

By sample fraction, this clonotype is medium-sized. The chain employs TRBV5-1 and TRBJ2-3, with D maybe TRBD1 (6 bases). From germline, CDR1 is SGHRS and CDR2 YFSETQ. The CDR3 consists of 16 residues. Trimming shortened V by 4 bases and J by 5 bases, and 20 bases separated the two germline ends. DNA for the CDR3: TGCGCCAGCAGCCCTACTACCGGACAGACAGGAGATACGCAGTATTTT. It is translated as CASSPTTGQTGDTQYF.

This clonotype has ten or more counts. The chain combines TRBV20-1 with TRBJ2-3; D is possibly TRBD1 or TRBD2 (6 bases each). Looked up from germline, CDR1 is DFQATT and CDR2 is SNEGSKA (reference sequence). CDR3 length equals 14 residues. Deletions cut 5 bases from V and 7 bases from J, with 19 bases between. CDR3 loop: CSAFFSQGRNTQYF. CDR3 coding DNA: TGCAGTGCTTTCTTCTCTCAGGGGAGGAATACGCAGTATTTT.

This clonotype was counted ten times or more. This chain links TRBV6-1 with TRBJ2-3; D is perhaps TRBD2 (5 bases). This CDR3 spans 16 amino acids. With 3 bases removed from V and 1 base from J, the gap between germline ends came to 14 bases. The germline V gene has CDR1 MNHNS and CDR2 SASEGT. CDR3 sequence reads: CASSDLGLDGTDTQYF. The CDR3 nucleotides are TGTGCCAGCAGTGACCTTGGACTTGACGGCACAGATACGCAGTATTTT.

The sample holds many counts of this clonotype. The chain joins TRBV20-1 to TRBJ2-1, with D unresolved. Germline CDR1 reads DFQATT; CDR2 reads SNEGSKA (reference sequence). Between the trimmed V and J ends, which lost 3 bases and 5 bases, there was a span of 14 bases. This CDR3 is 14 amino acids long. In DNA, the CDR3 is TGCAGTGCTAGGCTGGGCTCCAGAAACAATGAGCAGTTCTTC. It translates to CSARLGSRNNEQFF.

The chain links TRBV13 to TRBJ2-2; no clear D gene. The CDR3 totals 14 residues. CDR1 PRHDT and CDR2 FYEKMQ come from the germline V gene (reference sequence). With 5 bases removed from V and 6 bases from J, the gap between germline ends came to 13 bases. The CDR3 sequence: CASSPRRFPGELFF. Here the CDR3 DNA reads TGTGCCAGCAGCCCCCGCAGGTTCCCCGGGGAGCTGTTTTTT.

This clonotype is termed medium-sized. V gene TRBV28 combines with J gene TRBJ2-4; 9 nucleotides agree with TRBD1. The trim removed 6 bases at V and 0 bases at J, leaving 3 bases unmatched. The CDR3 covers 15 residues. Per the germline V gene, CDR1 is MDHEN and CDR2 is SYDVKM. CDR3 protein: CASSTGGAAKNIQYF. The CDR3 DNA reads TGTGCCAGCAGCACAGGGGGCGCAGCCAAAAACATTCAGTACTTC.

The table lists this clonotype with many counts. The rearrangement uses TRBV29-1 and TRBJ2-2, with unresolved D. CDR1 is SQVTM and CDR2 is ANQGSEA in the germline V gene. The CDR3 has 15 residues. Trimming pared 5 bases from V and 4 bases from J, leaving 17 bases between. The DNA for the CDR3 is TGCAGCGTTCAGGTCCCTCAAAGGAGCACCGGGGAGCTGTTTTTT. This codes for CSVQVPQRSTGELFF.

By sample fraction, this clonotype is medium-sized. J is TRBJ2-5 and V is TRBV3-1; D is undetermined. The CDR3 extends over 15 amino acids. The germline V and J ends were trimmed by 3 bases and 4 bases, with 15 bases remaining between them. Germline-derived CDR1 and CDR2 are LGHDT and YNNKEL (reference sequence). The CDR3 sequence is CASSHKAPMVETQYF. The CDR3 coding sequence is TGTGCCAGCAGCCATAAAGCCCCGATGGTAGAGACCCAGTACTTC.

The chain links TRBV28 to TRBJ2-4; 11 bases agree with TRBD1. The CDR3 runs 14 residues. J was trimmed by 7 bases and V by 8 bases; bases with no gene match: 7. Looked up from germline, CDR1 is MDHEN and CDR2 is SYDVKM. Here the CDR3 reads CASSPDRGLNIQYF. The CDR3 DNA is TGTGCCAGCTCCCCGGACAGGGGGCTCAACATTCAGTACTTC.

This clonotype was observed many times. The CDR3 DNA follows: TGTGCCAGCTCAAAAGGACTAGCGGGAGTGAGCACAGATACGCAGTATTTT. It translates to CASSKGLAGVSTDTQYF. J is TRBJ2-3 and V is TRBV18; 13 nucleotides match TRBD2. CDR3 length: 17 residues. J gave up 0 bases and V 5 bases, and 5 bases lay outside the gene matches. The V gene's germline CDR1 is KGHSH and CDR2 LQKENI.

Judged by abundance, this clonotype is medium-sized (0.01 to 0.1%). The gene calls are TRBV12-3 or TRBV12-4 and TRBJ2-1, with 7 bases that match TRBD1. The CDR3 contains 15 residues. The V gene end was trimmed by 2 bases and the J gene end by 4 bases; junction bases not matched to a gene: 5. DNA for the CDR3: TGTGCCAGCAGTTTAACAGGGGATCGTTACAATGAGCAGTTCTTC. Amino acids: CASSLTGDRYNEQFF.

This clonotype was observed many times. The rearrangement uses TRBV20-1 and TRBJ1-1, with no clear D. The CDR3 runs to 13 residues. V gave up 0 bases and J gave up 0 bases, with 5 bases separating them. Germline V gives CDR1 DFQATT, CDR2 SNEGSKA (reference sequence). CDR3 nucleotide sequence: TGCAGTGCTAGAGATGGTCTGAACACTGAAGCTTTCTTT. Translating it yields CSARDGLNTEAFF.

This clonotype appeared a few times. This chain uses TRBV6-5 with TRBJ2-3, with 13 bases identical to TRBD2. J gave up 4 bases and V 6 bases, and 4 bases lay outside the gene matches. Germline V gene sequence: CDR1 MNHEY, CDR2 SVGAGI. This CDR3 has 15 amino acids. The CDR3 sequence: CASSRTSGRPDTQYF. The CDR3 nucleotides read TGTGCCAGCAGCAGGACTAGCGGGAGACCAGATACGCAGTATTTT.

Ten or more counts support this clonotype. The chain carries TRBV6-2 or TRBV6-3 and TRBJ1-2; 8 bases fit TRBD1. V shed 0 bases and J 8 bases; nucleotides not matched to a gene: 5. CDR3 length equals 14 residues. CDR1 is MNHEY and CDR2 is SVGEGT in the germline V gene. CDR3: CASSYSDRVTGYTF. The CDR3 DNA sequence: TGTGCCAGCAGTTACTCGGACAGGGTGACAGGCTACACCTTC.

The chain joins TRBV6-6 to TRBJ1-6; possibly TRBD1 for D (5 bases). Germline CDR1 and CDR2: MNHNY and SVGAGI (reference sequence). This CDR3 has 15 residues. Trimming left V 2 bases short and J 10 bases short, with 15 bases between. CDR3 sequence: CASSYEGYTGSPLHF. CDR3 sequence (DNA): TGTGCCAGCAGTTACGAGGGGTACACGGGATCACCCCTCCACTTT.

This clonotype came up many times. V is TRBV2 and J is TRBJ2-1; 10 positions agree with TRBD2. The V segment lost 6 bases and the J segment 2 bases; nucleotides outside the gene matches: 4. CDR3 length equals 15 residues. The germline V gene has CDR1 SNHLY and CDR2 FYNNEI. The CDR3 DNA sequence: TGTGCCAGCAGGTATACTAGCGGGACCTACAATGAGCAGTTCTTC. This translates into CASRYTSGTYNEQFF. Complete variable domain (other parts from reference TRBV2 and TRBJ2-1): EPEVTQTPSHQVTQMGQEVILRCVPISNHLYFYWYRQILGQKVEFLVSFYNNEISEKSEIFDDQFSVERPDGSNFTLKIRSTKLEDSAMYFCASRYTSGTYNEQFFGPGTRLTVL.

Relative to its sample, this clonotype is medium-sized. This chain links TRBV20-1 with TRBJ2-5, with D perhaps matching TRBD2 (5 bases). Germline assignment: CDR1 DFQATT and CDR2 SNEGSKA (reference sequence). V lost 1 base, J lost 5 bases, and 11 bases lay in between. This CDR3 spans 13 amino acids. In DNA, the CDR3 is TGCAGTGCTAGAGGCGGGTATGGGGAGACCCAGTACTTC. Encoded protein: CSARGGYGETQYF.

This clonotype was observed many times. J is TRBJ2-1 and V is TRBV3-1; 7 positions match TRBD2. CDR3 length: 20 residues. Per germline, CDR1 LGHDT and CDR2 YNNKEL (reference sequence). Unmatched junction bases numbered 15, after V lost 1 base and J lost 0 bases. As DNA, the CDR3 is TGTGCCAGCAGCCAAGGTAGAATGCAACTAGCGCGAAGCTCCTACAATGAGCAGTTCTTC. This codes for CASSQGRMQLARSSYNEQFF.

This clonotype was found many times. The chain links TRBV5-1 to TRBJ2-3; D not resolved. There are 16 residues in the CDR3. Germline CDR1 is SGHRS and CDR2 is YFSETQ. V gave up 0 bases and J gave up 2 bases, with 13 bases separating them. The CDR3 nucleotides read TGCGCCAGCAGCTTGGGTGACCATCCCTCCACAGATACGCAGTATTTT. It specifies CASSLGDHPSTDTQYF.

This clonotype was counted ten times or more. The chain employs TRBV20-1 and TRBJ2-1; TRBD2 might be the D (5 bases). The CDR3 covers 13 residues. V was cut by 6 bases and J by 4 bases, with 13 bases left in between. Germline CDR1 and CDR2: DFQATT and SNEGSKA (reference sequence). The CDR3: CSAWELEYNEQFF. The CDR3 coding sequence is TGCAGTGCCTGGGAGTTGGAATACAATGAGCAGTTCTTC.

This clonotype has more than one count but fewer than ten. The V and J genes are TRBV5-1 and TRBJ2-7, with unresolved D. Trimming took 3 bases from V and 1 from J, leaving 8 bases between them. Germline-derived CDR1 and CDR2 are SGHRS and YFSETQ. This CDR3 contains 13 residues. CDR3 region: CASSYGDSYEQYF. CDR3 nucleotides: TGCGCCAGCAGCTATGGGGATTCCTACGAGCAGTACTTC. Full variable domain (missing parts from reference TRBV5-1 and TRBJ2-7): KAGVTQTPRYLIKTRGQQVTLSCSPISGHRSVSWYQQTPGQGLQFLFEYFSETQRNKGNFPGRFSGRQFSNSRSEMNVSTLELGDSALYLCASSYGDSYEQYFGPGTRLTVT.

This clonotype is categorized as medium-sized. J is TRBJ2-1 and V is TRBV5-1; the D is unclear. V lost 4 bases and J lost 0, with 5 bases in between. Germline V gene lookup returns CDR1 SGHRS and CDR2 YFSETQ. The CDR3 contains 13 residues. Here the CDR3 reads CASSPSSYNEQFF. DNA for the CDR3: TGCGCCAGCAGCCCAAGCTCCTACAATGAGCAGTTCTTC.

In its sample, this clonotype was seen many times. This rearrangement joins TRBV20-1 to TRBJ1-5, with D possibly matching TRBD1 (6 bases). CDR1 is DFQATT and CDR2 is SNEGSKA in the germline V gene (reference sequence). The CDR3 runs 13 residues. The germline V and J ends were trimmed by 5 bases and 4 bases, with 12 bases remaining between them. CDR3 nucleotides: TGCAGTGCTCCTCGGGGGCTTAATCAGCCCCAGCATTTT. This sequence encodes CSAPRGLNQPQHF.

By share, this clonotype ranks as medium-sized. The chain combines TRBV5-6 with TRBJ2-7; D is perhaps TRBD2 (5 bases). This CDR3 is built from 14 residues. The V end was cut by 4 bases, the J end by 5 bases, with 16 bases between. CDR1 and CDR2 (germline): SGHDT, YYEEEE. The CDR3 DNA reads TGTGCCAGCAGCAAGGACGGACTGGAGGACGAGCAGTACTTC. Translating gives CASSKDGLEDEQYF.

The chain has TRBV2 and TRBJ2-2; TRBD2 matches 8 bases. CDR3 length equals 12 residues. Germline V gives CDR1 SNHLY, CDR2 FYNNEI. V lost 5 bases to trimming and J lost 9 bases; unmatched junction nucleotides: 2. This CDR3 is CASSSGSWELFF. The CDR3 nucleotides are TGTGCCAGCAGTAGCGGGAGCTGGGAGCTGTTTTTT.

At least ten counts were recorded for this clonotype. The V and J genes are TRBV10-3 and TRBJ2-5; D is unclear. The germline gives CDR1 ENHRY, CDR2 SYGVKD. Trimming took 0 bases from V and 5 from J, leaving 10 bases between them. This CDR3 comprises 14 residues. CDR3 protein: CAISESQRVETQYF. The CDR3 nucleotides read TGTGCCATCAGTGAGTCGCAACGGGTGGAGACCCAGTACTTC.

This clonotype was recorded many times. The chain's CDR3 is CSAPRGGRASETQYF. For the CDR3, the DNA is TGCAGTGCTCCTCGGGGGGGGAGGGCCTCCGAGACCCAGTACTTC. This chain connects TRBV20-1 to TRBJ2-5; the match to TRBD2 covers 8 bases. Trimming removed 5 bases from V and 5 bases from J; junction bases left unmatched: 13. The germline V gene encodes CDR1 DFQATT and CDR2 SNEGSKA (reference sequence). The CDR3 length is 15 residues.

The rearrangement uses TRBV12-3 or TRBV12-4 and TRBJ2-1; possibly TRBD2 for D (6 bases). V lost 3 bases and J 3 bases, leaving 15 bases between the germline ends. The CDR3 runs 16 residues. The CDR3 loop reads CASSLYGDSIYNEQFF. The CDR3 DNA is TGTGCCAGCAGTTTGTATGGGGACTCCATCTACAATGAGCAGTTCTTC.